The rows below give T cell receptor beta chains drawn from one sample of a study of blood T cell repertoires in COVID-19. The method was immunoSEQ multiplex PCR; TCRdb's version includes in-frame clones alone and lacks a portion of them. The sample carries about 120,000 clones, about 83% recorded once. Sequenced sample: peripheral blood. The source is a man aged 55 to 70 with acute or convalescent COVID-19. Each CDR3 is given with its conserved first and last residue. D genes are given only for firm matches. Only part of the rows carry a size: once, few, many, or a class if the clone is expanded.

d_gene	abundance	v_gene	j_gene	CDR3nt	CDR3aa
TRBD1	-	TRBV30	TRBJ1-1	TGTGCCTGGAGTGGGACAGGGGGTGGGACTGAAGCTTTCTTT	CAWSGTGGGTEAFF
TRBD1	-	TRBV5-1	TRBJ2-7	TGCGCCAGCAGACCCGGGACAGGGAGGGACGAGCAGTACTTC	CASRPGTGRDEQYF
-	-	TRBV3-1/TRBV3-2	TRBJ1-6	TGTGCCAGCAGCCTGACTTGGACCTATAATTCACCCCTCCACTTT	CASSLTWTYNSPLHF
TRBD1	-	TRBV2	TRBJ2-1	TGTGCCAGCAGGAGAGGACAGGGCATGCCGGCAAGTATTAGCAGCTCCTACAATGAGCAGTTCTTC	CASRRGQGMPASISSSYNEQFF
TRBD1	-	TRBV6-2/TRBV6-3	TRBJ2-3	TGTGCCAGCAGTGTCCCGAGGGGGCTAGATACGCAGTATTTT	CASSVPRGLDTQYF
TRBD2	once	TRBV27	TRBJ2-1	TGTGCCAGCAGTTCCCCAGCGGGAGGGCCATCCAGGTTGAGCAATGAGCAGTTCTTC	CASSSPAGGPSRLSNEQFF
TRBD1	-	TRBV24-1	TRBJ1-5	TGTGCCACCAGTGGTGGGCCCCTCGCGGACAGGGGGCTGTATAGGGGCAATCAGCCCCAGCATTTT	CATSGGPLADRGLYRGNQPQHF
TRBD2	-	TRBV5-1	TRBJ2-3	TGCGCCAGCAGCGATGGTGTACTAGCGGGAGGTTCCGATACGCAGTATTTT	CASSDGVLAGGSDTQYF
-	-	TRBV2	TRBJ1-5	TGTGCCAGCAGTGAAGGGACTCCGGGAGAGCCCCAGCATTTT	CASSEGTPGEPQHF
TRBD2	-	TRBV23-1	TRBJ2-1	TGCGCCAGCAGCCCCCACAGCGGGAGGCCTAGCTCCTACAATGAGCAGTTCTTC	CASSPHSGRPSSYNEQFF
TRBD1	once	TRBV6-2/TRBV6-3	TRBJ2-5	TGTGCCAGCAGTCTGTCCGGGACAGGGGGGAGTGAGACCCAGTACTTC	CASSLSGTGGSETQYF
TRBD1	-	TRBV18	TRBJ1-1	TGTGCCAGCTCACCGGGGACAGCATACACTGAAGCTTTCTTT	CASSPGTAYTEAFF
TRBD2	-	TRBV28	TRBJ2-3	TGTGCCAGCAGTTCAATTCTTCATAGCGGGGGAGATACGCAGTATTTT	CASSSILHSGGDTQYF
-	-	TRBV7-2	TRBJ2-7	TGTGCCAGCAGCCCAGCTGGCGCCGGAGTTGGCGAGCAGTACTTC	CASSPAGAGVGEQYF
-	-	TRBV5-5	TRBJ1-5	TGTGCCAGCAGCTTGAGGGGGAGCAATCAGCCCCAGCATTTT	CASSLRGSNQPQHF
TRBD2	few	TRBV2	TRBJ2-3	TGTGCCAGCAGTTCACGGACTAGAGCAGATACGCAGTATTTT	CASSSRTRADTQYF
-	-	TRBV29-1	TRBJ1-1	TGCAGCGTTGAATCACAGGGTGGGGAGACTGAAGCTTTCTTT	CSVESQGGETEAFF
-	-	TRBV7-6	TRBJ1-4	TGTGCCAGCAGCCTCACTTGGCAACTAGGGGAAAAACTGTTTTTT	CASSLTWQLGEKLFF
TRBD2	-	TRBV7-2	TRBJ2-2	TGTGCCAGCAGCTTAAGACTAGCGGGAACCGGGGAGCTGTTTTTT	CASSLRLAGTGELFF
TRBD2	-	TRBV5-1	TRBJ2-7	TGCGCCAGCAGCTCTGACGGGGGGTATACCTACGAGCAGTACTTC	CASSSDGGYTYEQYF
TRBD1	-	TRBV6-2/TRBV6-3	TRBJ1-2	TGTGCCAGCAGTTTACGGACAGGGTATGGCTACACCTTC	CASSLRTGYGYTF
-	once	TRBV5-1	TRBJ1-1	TGCGCCAGCAGCAGCCTTGTGCGGGGGAACACTGAAGCTTTCTTT	CASSSLVRGNTEAFF
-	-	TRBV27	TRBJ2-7	TGTGCCAGCAGTTTATATGGGAGGAGCGACGAGCAGTACTTC	CASSLYGRSDEQYF
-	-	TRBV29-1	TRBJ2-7	TGCAGCGTTCTGTGGCAGGGGAACGAGCAGTACTTC	CSVLWQGNEQYF
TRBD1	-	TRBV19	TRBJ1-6	TGTGCCAGTAGTGACAGGGCGTATAATTCACCCCTCCACTTT	CASSDRAYNSPLHF
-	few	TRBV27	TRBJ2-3	TGTGCCAGCAGCCGCTGGGGGCCCACAGATACGCAGTATTTT	CASSRWGPTDTQYF
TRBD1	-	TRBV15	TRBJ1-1	TGTGCCACCAGCAGCCCACAGGGGGCAAGTGCTTTCTTT	CATSSPQGASAFF
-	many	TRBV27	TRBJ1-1	TGTGCCAGCAGTTCCCCAAAGTGGGCCAGCACTGAAGCTTTCTTT	CASSSPKWASTEAFF
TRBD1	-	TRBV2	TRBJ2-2	TGTGCCAGCAGTGCCACAGGGGCGACGAACACCGGGGAGCTGTTTTTT	CASSATGATNTGELFF
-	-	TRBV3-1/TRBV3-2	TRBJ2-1	TGTGCCAGCAGCCAAGGGGGGGGCCACTCCTACAATGAGCAGTTCTTC	CASSQGGGHSYNEQFF
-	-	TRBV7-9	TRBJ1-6	TGTGCCAGCAGCCTCGGACAGTTGAGCTCCTATAATTCACCCCTCCACTTT	CASSLGQLSSYNSPLHF
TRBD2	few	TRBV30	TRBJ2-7	TGTGCCTGGATGGGGCGAAGGAGTAGCGGGATCTACGAGCAGTACTTC	CAWMGRRSSGIYEQYF
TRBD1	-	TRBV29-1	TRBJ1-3	TGCAGCGTCGGTGTGGGGACAGGCCCTGGAAACACCATATATTTT	CSVGVGTGPGNTIYF
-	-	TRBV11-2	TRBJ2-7	TGTGCCAGCAGCCCCAGGACAGTCTCCTACGAGCAGTACTTC	CASSPRTVSYEQYF
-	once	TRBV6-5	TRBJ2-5	TGTGCCAGCACCACTCTGCCAGAGACCCAGTACTTC	CASTTLPETQYF
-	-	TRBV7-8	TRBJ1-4	TGTGCCAGCAGCTTAGTCCTCAGGGTAGGCGAAAAACTGTTTTTT	CASSLVLRVGEKLFF
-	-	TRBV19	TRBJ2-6	TGTGCCAGTAGCGGGATACAGTCTGGGGCCAACGTCCTGACTTTC	CASSGIQSGANVLTF